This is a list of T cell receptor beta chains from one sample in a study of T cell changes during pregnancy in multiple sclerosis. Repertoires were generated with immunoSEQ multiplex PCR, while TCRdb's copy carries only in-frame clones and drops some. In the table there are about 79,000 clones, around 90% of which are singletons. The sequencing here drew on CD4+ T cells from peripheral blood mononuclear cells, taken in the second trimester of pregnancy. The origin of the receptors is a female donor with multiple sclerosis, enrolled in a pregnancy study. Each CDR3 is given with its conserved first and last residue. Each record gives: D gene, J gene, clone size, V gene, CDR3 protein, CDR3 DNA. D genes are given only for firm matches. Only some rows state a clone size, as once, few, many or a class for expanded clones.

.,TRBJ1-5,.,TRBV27,CASSFEQGHQPQHF,TGTGCCAGCAGTTTCGAGCAGGGCCATCAGCCCCAGCATTTT
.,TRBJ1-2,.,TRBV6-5,CASRRQMNYGYTF,TGTGCCAGCAGGCGACAGATGAACTATGGCTACACCTTC
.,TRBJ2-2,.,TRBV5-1,CASSSRTRTGELFF,TGCGCCAGCAGCTCACGTACTAGGACCGGGGAGCTGTTTTTT
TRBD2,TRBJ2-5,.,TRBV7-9,CASSLDSGRFETQYF,TGTGCCAGCAGCTTAGATAGCGGGAGGTTCGAGACCCAGTACTTC
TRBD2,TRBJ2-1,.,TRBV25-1,CASSSASGGARDNEQFF,TGTGCCAGCAGTAGCGCTAGCGGGGGGGCGAGGGACAATGAGCAGTTCTTC
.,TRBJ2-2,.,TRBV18,CASSRSFTGELFF,TGTGCCAGCTCACGTTCGTTCACCGGGGAGCTGTTTTTT
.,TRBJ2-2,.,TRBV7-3,CASSFDSSGELFF,TGTGCCAGCAGCTTTGATAGTTCCGGGGAGCTGTTTTTT
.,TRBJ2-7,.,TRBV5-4,CASSPNYEQYF,TGTGCCAGCAGCCCCAACTACGAGCAGTACTTC
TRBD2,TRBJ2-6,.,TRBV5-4,CASSLEAGGGANVLTF,TGTGCCAGCAGCTTGGAAGCGGGAGGAGGGGCCAACGTCCTGACTTTC
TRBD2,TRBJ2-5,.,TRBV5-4,CASSPGLAGEETQYF,TGTGCCAGCAGCCCGGGACTAGCGGGGGAGGAGACCCAGTACTTC
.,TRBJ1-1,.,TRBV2,CASSVGGNTEAFF,TGTGCCAGCAGTGTCGGGGGAAACACTGAAGCTTTCTTT
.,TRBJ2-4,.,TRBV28,CASSSQGAKNIQYF,TGTGCCAGCAGTTCTCAGGGGGCCAAAAACATTCAGTACTTC
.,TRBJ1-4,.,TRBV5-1,CASSLGPTDGEKLFF,TGCGCCAGCAGTTTGGGACCGACAGACGGAGAAAAACTGTTTTTT
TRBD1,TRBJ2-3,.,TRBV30,CAGTGLNTQYF,TGTGCCGGGACAGGTCTGAATACGCAGTATTTT
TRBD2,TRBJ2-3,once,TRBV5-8,CASSTTSGTDTQYF,TGTGCCAGCAGCACGACTAGCGGAACAGATACGCAGTATTTT